The 13 T cell receptor beta chains below all came from one sample that was sequenced in a study of shared clonotypes between healthy human individuals. The method was immunoSEQ multiplex PCR; TCRdb's version includes in-frame clones alone and lacks a portion of them. The table has about 1 million clones, around 75% seen once; the top ten hold nearly 1.5%. The source material was memory CD4+ T cells sorted from blood. Described subset: CD45RA-negative fraction. Every receptor here comes from a man between 18 and 35 years old in good health.

The chain recombines TRBV6-1 with TRBJ1-5, with 10 bases lining up with TRBD1. The CDR3 is 16 residues long. The V segment lost 4 bases and the J segment 2 bases; nucleotides outside the gene matches: 5. The germline CDR1 and CDR2 sequences are MNHNS and SASEGT. The CDR3, as DNA: TGTGCCAGCAGTGCCGGGACAGGGGTTCGCAATCAGCCCCAGCATTTT. It translates to CASSAGTGVRNQPQHF.

This rearrangement joins TRBV27 to TRBJ2-1; 7 positions agree with TRBD2. Trimming cost V 8 bases and J 8 bases; bases outside gene matches: 15. CDR3 length equals 15 residues. Germline assignment: CDR1 MNHEY and CDR2 SMNVEV (reference sequence). CDR3 loop: CASHHSYGGIDEQFF. DNA of the CDR3: TGTGCCAGCCACCACAGCTACGGGGGGATCGATGAGCAGTTCTTC.

A single count supports this clone. The gene calls are TRBV10-3 and TRBJ2-3; D is undetermined. Germline-derived CDR1 and CDR2 are ENHRY and SYGVKD. The CDR3 loop spans 13 amino acids. Trimming removed 3 bases at V and 4 bases at J, with 8 bases between. CDR3 loop: CAISDRLADTQYF. The CDR3 bases are TGTGCCATCAGTGACCGACTTGCAGATACGCAGTATTTT.

Only a few counts were recorded for this clone. The rearrangement links TRBV28 to TRBJ1-6, with 9 bases matching TRBD1. This CDR3 comprises 13 residues. The ends lost 6 bases at V and 12 bases at J; junction bases unmatched: 6. CDR1 is MDHEN, CDR2 SYDVKM, per germline. CDR3 in amino acids: CASSPGTGLPLHF. The CDR3 DNA follows: TGTGCCAGCAGCCCCGGGACAGGGTTACCCCTCCACTTT. The variable domain in full, with the rest retrieved from reference TRBV28 and TRBJ1-6, is DVKVTQSSRYLVKRTGEKVFLECVQDMDHENMFWYRQDPGLGLRLIYFSYDVKMKEKGDIPEGYSVSREKKERFSLILESASTNQTSMYLCASSPGTGLPLHFGNGTRLTVT.

V and J are TRBV7-9 and TRBJ1-4; no reliable D call. This CDR3 comprises 14 residues. Germline CDR1 reads SEHNR; CDR2 reads FQNEAQ (reference sequence). V lost 1 base and J 8 bases, leaving 11 bases between the germline ends. Here the CDR3 reads CASSLGGLGEKLFF. The CDR3 region has the DNA TGTGCCAGCAGCTTAGGAGGGCTCGGAGAAAAACTGTTTTTT.

The V gene is TRBV6-1, the J gene TRBJ1-3; D is uncertain. CDR1 and CDR2 (germline): MNHNS, SASEGT. This CDR3 is built from 13 residues. The V end lost 7 bases, the J end lost 1 base, and 8 bases lay between the germline ends. This CDR3 reads CASKHSSGNTIYF. The CDR3 region has the DNA TGTGCCAGCAAACATAGTTCTGGAAACACCATATATTTT.

Only a few counts were recorded for this clone. The chain combines TRBV30 with TRBJ1-1; D not certain. The CDR3 sequence is 13 residues long. The V gene lost 2 bases and the J gene lost 6 bases, with 13 bases spanning the gap. The germline V gene encodes CDR1 GTSNPN and CDR2 SVGIG (reference sequence). The CDR3 coding sequence is TGTGCCTGGAGTCCCACGACGTTTTCTGAAGCTTTCTTT. It is translated as CAWSPTTFSEAFF. Drawing the rest from reference TRBV30 and TRBJ1-1, the complete variable domain is SQTIHQWPATLVQPVGSPLSLECTVEGTSNPNLYWYRQAAGRGLQLLFYSVGIGQISSEVPQNLSASRPQDRQFILSSKKLLLSDSGFYLCAWSPTTFSEAFFGQGTRLTVV.

The CDR3 sequence: CASSKVQGQTYEQYF. CDR3 DNA sequence: TGTGCCAGCAGCAAAGTCCAGGGTCAAACCTACGAGCAGTACTTC. This chain uses TRBV21-1 with TRBJ2-7; the table's D call TRBD1 went unverified against the DNA. TRBV21-1 is noted as a pseudogene. The CDR3 runs to 15 residues.

This rearrangement joins TRBV27 to TRBJ2-5; D possibly corresponds to TRBD2 (6 bases). Germline V CDR1 and CDR2: MNHEY, SMNVEV (reference sequence). The CDR3 has 14 residues. Trimming removed 5 bases from V and 5 bases from J, with 15 bases in between. This CDR3 is CASSPRGAGETQYF. The DNA of the CDR3 is TGTGCCAGCAGTCCCCGCGGGGCAGGGGAGACCCAGTACTTC.

Regarding this clone: The germline gene is not matched at one end of the junction; a read error may be the cause. J is TRBJ2-3 and V is TRBV7-7; TRBD2 matches 9 bases. The germline CDR1 and CDR2 sequences are SSHAT and FNYEAQ (reference sequence). The CDR3 spans 13 residues. The CDR3 here is CASSLATGLALYF. In nucleotides, the CDR3 is TGTGCTAGCAGCTTAGCAACGGGACTAGCTTTGTATTTT.

The gene calls are TRBV10-3 and TRBJ2-3, with 15 positions matching TRBD2. Unmatched junction bases numbered 2, after V lost 2 bases and J lost 5 bases. This CDR3 has 16 amino acids. In germline, CDR1 is ENHRY, CDR2 SYGVKD. CDR3 nucleotides: TGTGCCATCAGTGAGCGGGGACTAGCGGGAGGAGATACGCAGTATTTT. As protein: CAISERGLAGGDTQYF.

About this clone: Other nucleotide sequences in the sample specify the same CDR3. CDR3 sequence: CASSLTGGGNTIYF. CDR3 in DNA: TGTGCCAGCAGCCTCACAGGGGGAGGAAACACCATATATTTT. The chain joins TRBV28 to TRBJ1-3; the match to TRBD1 covers 8 bases. This CDR3 is 14 amino acids long. Germline loops: CDR1 MDHEN, CDR2 SYDVKM. V lost 6 bases, J lost 4 bases, and 5 bases stayed unmatched.

The chain links TRBV11-3 to TRBJ2-7, with 9 bases aligning to TRBD1. Unmatched junction bases numbered 5, after V lost 4 bases and J lost 4 bases. This CDR3 comprises 14 residues. Germline CDR1 and CDR2: SGHNT and YENEEA. The CDR3, as DNA: TGTGCCAGCAGCTCCCGGGACAGGGAATACGAGCAGTACTTC. This sequence encodes CASSSRDREYEQYF. Variable domain in full (rest from reference TRBV11-3 and TRBJ2-7): EAGVVQSPRYKIIEKKQPVAFWCNPISGHNTLYWYLQNLGQGPELLIRYENEEAVDDSQLPKDRFSAERLKGVDSTLKIQPAELGDSAVYLCASSSRDREYEQYFGPGTRLTVT.